This T cell receptor (beta chain) comes out of a study of blood T cell repertoires in COVID-19 (dated by TCRdb to the early 2020s). Study-level background: The collaborator samples originated in the United States, Italy and Spain and spanned the acute and convalescent phases of COVID-19. The prospective study material was composed of cDNA or gDNA derived from T cells, B-cell-depleted T cells, or PBMCs. Sample metadata almost always included a de-identified subject ID, COVID-19 status, age in years and sex. Where HLA class I and class II types were available, the types were taken from metadata supplied by the sample provider, not from assay-based typing. The repertoires were released in a freely available public database meant as a resource for research on the immune response to SARS-CoV-2. Deeply sampled blood TCRbeta repertoires from subjects exposed to, actively infected with, or recovered from COVID-19 were included in the dataset. The samples were drawn from two sources: the first 160 participants of the ongoing ImmuneRACE study, and 1,000 to 1,500 subjects contributed by 6 global collaborators.

Trimming at the junction amounts to 10 bases on V and 0 bases on J, and the germline ends lie 12 bases apart. Including cysteine and phenylalanine, the CDR3 has 13 amino acids. Only the CDR3 part of the read is kept: 39 bases, read in frame from the first base. CDR1 and CDR2 are drawn from the germline V gene: MRHNA, SNTAGT. One collaborating source in Seattle enrolled patients while the patients were actively infected and followed the patients over time throughout the course of disease. Each collaborating institution followed its own protocols to collect whole blood in K2EDTA tubes. For TCRbeta analysis, collaborator samples were shipped as frozen whole blood, as isolated PBMCs, or as DNA extracted from either sample type. TCRbeta CDR3 regions were amplified from genomic DNA using the immunoSEQ Assay, a bias-controlled multiplex PCR. In the paper's pipeline: The number of nucleated cells in each sample was estimated by amplification of reference gene primers within the assay. To quantify the absolute abundance of each unique TCRbeta CDR3 rearrangement, sequence reads were collapsed and filtered. Productive Simpson clonality was computed per sample as the square root of Simpson's diversity index over productive rearrangements. In its TCRdb copy, this immuneACCESS table keeps in-frame sequences only and misses some clones. Where compared with another copy, unresolved V genes explain less than half of these, and the others have no known cause. V and J calls and clone size are as listed in that table; D and trimming were resolved from the DNA. Across this sample there are roughly 320,000 clones, with around 90% seen only once. The ten largest clones add up to about 6% of the sample.

In the case of this clone: The target of this receptor is not known. No much larger clone exists at a distance of one base, and base qualities are not known.

What the authors observed across the whole study: The quantity of clinical and demographic metadata differed by source and by participant and was supplied without curation.

Sequenced material: peripheral blood. The chain uses TRBV6-4 and TRBJ1-1, and possibly TRBD1, on 6 matching bases. This receptor was obtained from a woman between 50 and 59 years old with COVID-19, enrolled during active disease. The CDR3: CATKDRLNTEAFF. The DNA reads TGTGCCACGAAGGACAGACTGAACACTGAAGCTTTCTTT.